Ten or more counts support the clone carrying this TCR beta chain. Its antigen remains unidentified. TCR beta CDR3 sequences were amplified from RNA transcripts. TCR CDR3 underwent first-round RT-PCR with the HTBI primer set. TCRdb redid the calling of the multiplex PCR reads with MiXCR, one entry per CDR3 protein. The table lists under 250,000 distinct CDR3 sequences, around 24% of them singletons. Individuals with ophthalmopathy presented a Clinical Activity Score of at least 3, a NOSPECS grade of at least 4 and a duration under 3 months. Exclusion criteria comprised uncontrolled infection, other autoimmune disease, pregnancy or lactation. Clinical symptoms, serum thyroxine and TRAb, thyroid ultrasound and orbital computed tomography together formed the diagnostic basis. The CDR3 totals 14 residues. V lost 1 base and J lost 7, with 13 bases in between. The germline V gene has CDR1 SGHAT and CDR2 FQNNGV.

The data originate from a study of T cells in Graves' hyperthyroidism and ophthalmopathy. Study findings and constraints: Ophthalmopathy was separated from stable hyperthyroidism by a 13 V-J model.

The chain has TRBV11-2 and TRBJ2-5, with TRBD1 as a possible D gene (5 bases). This receptor was obtained from a woman between 40 and 50 years old with Graves' ophthalmopathy. The sample was blood. The CDR3 DNA is TGTGCCAGCAGCTTAGCGGGCAGCCAGGGGACCCAGTACTTC. Protein product: CASSLAGSQGTQYF.